Listed below are T cell receptor beta chains from one sample, sequenced in a study of blood T cell repertoires in COVID-19. This table comes from immunoSEQ multiplex PCR, and its TCRdb copy is limited to in-frame clones, with some not included. The sample has roughly 250,000 clones; approximately 80% are singletons. The sequenced material came from peripheral blood. All receptors derive from a woman aged 55 to 70 with active or convalescent COVID-19. Each CDR3 is given with its conserved first and last residue. The order of the fields is J gene, clone size, D gene, V gene, CDR3 DNA, CDR3 protein. A D gene is named only where the DNA matches it firmly. Clone size is given for some rows only: seen once, a few or many times, or a class if the clone is expanded.

J gene: TRBJ1-5
clone size: few
D gene: .
V gene: TRBV19
CDR3 DNA: TGTGCCAGTATTGGGGAGTTGATGAAAGGTTATAGCAATCAGCCCCAGCATTTT
CDR3 protein: CASIGELMKGYSNQPQHF

J gene: TRBJ2-7
clone size: .
D gene: TRBD2
V gene: TRBV3-1/TRBV3-2
CDR3 DNA: TGTGCCTCGGGGGGGCGGGCCTCCTACGAGCAGTACTTC
CDR3 protein: CASGGRASYEQYF

J gene: TRBJ1-2
clone size: .
D gene: TRBD1
V gene: TRBV29-1
CDR3 DNA: TGCAGCGTTGAAGAGGTTGCCGGGACAGGGGAGGGCTACACCTTC
CDR3 protein: CSVEEVAGTGEGYTF

J gene: TRBJ1-4
clone size: .
D gene: .
V gene: TRBV30
CDR3 DNA: TGTGCCTGGAGTGTGATCGGCAGCGCCATATCTAATGAAAAACTGTTTTTT
CDR3 protein: CAWSVIGSAISNEKLFF

J gene: TRBJ1-4
clone size: .
D gene: TRBD1
V gene: TRBV5-8
CDR3 DNA: TGTGCCAGCAGCACCTGGACAGGGGGGAGTGAAAAACTGTTTTTT
CDR3 protein: CASSTWTGGSEKLFF

J gene: TRBJ2-1
clone size: .
D gene: .
V gene: TRBV4-1
CDR3 DNA: TGCGCCAGCAGCCAAGATGGCCCCACCTACAATGAGCAGTTCTTC
CDR3 protein: CASSQDGPTYNEQFF

J gene: TRBJ2-4
clone size: once
D gene: .
V gene: TRBV3-1/TRBV3-2
CDR3 DNA: TGTGCCAGCAGCCAGAACTTTCCCAAAAACATTCAGTACTTC
CDR3 protein: CASSQNFPKNIQYF

J gene: TRBJ1-5
clone size: .
D gene: TRBD1
V gene: TRBV30
CDR3 DNA: TGTGCCTGGAGTAACAGGGGGGGCAATCAGCCCCAGCATTTT
CDR3 protein: CAWSNRGGNQPQHF

J gene: TRBJ1-1
clone size: .
D gene: .
V gene: TRBV5-6
CDR3 DNA: TGTGCCAGCAGCCCTCGACAGCTCATGAACACTGAAGCTTTCTTT
CDR3 protein: CASSPRQLMNTEAFF

J gene: TRBJ2-1
clone size: .
D gene: .
V gene: TRBV6-5
CDR3 DNA: TGTGCCAGCAGGAAGGTTGGAGGGCATGGGCAGTTCTTC
CDR3 protein: CASRKVGGHGQFF

J gene: TRBJ2-5
clone size: .
D gene: .
V gene: TRBV29-1
CDR3 DNA: TGCAGCGTCCTTCTCCCGGGGGAGACCCAGTACTTC
CDR3 protein: CSVLLPGETQYF